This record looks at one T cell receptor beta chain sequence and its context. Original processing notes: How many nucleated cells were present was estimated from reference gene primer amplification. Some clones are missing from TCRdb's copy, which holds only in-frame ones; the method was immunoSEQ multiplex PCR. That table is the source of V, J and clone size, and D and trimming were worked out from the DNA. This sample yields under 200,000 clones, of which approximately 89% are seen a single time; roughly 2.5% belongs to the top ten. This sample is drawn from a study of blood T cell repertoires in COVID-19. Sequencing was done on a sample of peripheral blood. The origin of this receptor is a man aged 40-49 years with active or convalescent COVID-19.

The CDR3 DNA reads TGTGCCAGTAGTCCTCAGGACACTGAAGCTTTCTTT. Its translation is CASSPQDTEAFF. This chain joins TRBV19 and TRBJ1-1; the D is unclear. V shed 5 bases and J shed 3 bases, with 7 bases lying between them. Per the germline V gene, CDR1 is LNHDA and CDR2 is SQIVND (reference sequence). CDR3 size: 12 residues.